A selection of T cell receptor beta chains follows, all from one sample in a study of T cells in Graves' hyperthyroidism and ophthalmopathy. A single record per CDR3 protein comes from TCRdb applying MiXCR to the multiplex PCR reads. The table lists fewer than 450,000 distinct CDR3 sequences, roughly 15% of them singletons. The sequenced sample consisted of blood. Receptors originate from a woman aged 30 to 39 with Graves' hyperthyroidism that later progressed to Graves' ophthalmopathy. The CDR3 runs from the conserved cysteine through the conserved F or W. A D gene is named only where the DNA matches it firmly.

v_call d_call cdr3_aa
TRBV6-8 - CASVKEGVAYSYNEQFF
TRBV5-4 - CASSLARSSPRDTEAFF
TRBV9 TRBD2 CASSVAIAGGLETQYF
TRBV27 - CASNVQGSGELFF
TRBV4-1 - CASSSTALGTTGELFF
TRBV30 - CAWTRGYTEAFF
TRBV6-1 - CASSEPHVRSPSYNEQFF
TRBV6-2/TRBV6-3 - CASSLDGWGDTEAFF
TRBV2 - CASSAGFIGYTF
TRBV9 - CASSVVPGDPYEQYF
TRBV11-2 - CASSSIGWQYF
TRBV10-3 - CAISGSTEYTEAFF
TRBV27 - CASSLWSRQGLGSPLHF
TRBV29-1 - CSLSENYGYIF
TRBV3-1 - CASSFPGAYNEQFF
TRBV29-1 TRBD1 CSVVQGSNQPQHF
TRBV2 TRBD1 CASSDRDRAGYNEQFF
TRBV27 - CASSHGVATYEQYF
TRBV7-9 TRBD1 CASSPTGAGYNEQFF
TRBV2 - CARSVYGNTEAFF
TRBV20-1 TRBD2 CSATGLADNEQFF
TRBV6-1 - CASRRLTGSYNEQFF
TRBV12-3/TRBV12-4 - CASSIEATNTEAFF
TRBV6-2/TRBV6-3 TRBD1 CASTLRITGGSEAFF
TRBV10-2 - CASSEGARGHQYF
TRBV19 - CATSRRGDQPQHF